This TCR beta chain was recovered during a study of cytomegalovirus exposure and HLA in healthy donors (dated by TCRdb to about 2017). Regarding the complete study: An earlier analysis of some 500 of the donors reported approximately 270 Gb of sequence data and around 110 million unique TCR beta sequences from around 200 million T cells. An early release that covered some 630 HLA-typed donors contained about 300 gigabases of sequencing data and 80 million or so unique TCR sequences. Typing coverage varied by locus: 629-630 donors for A, B, C, DRB1 and DQB1; 500 to 550 for DQA1; approximately 570 for DPA1; 400 to 480 for DPB1. Rather than drawing on any new phenotypic data, the later analysis identified candidate immune exposures from TCR beta sequences and the way those sequences occurred across donors. Across approximately 400 genotyped donors of the cohort, an average of roughly 230,000 unique TCR beta nucleotide sequences per donor were sequenced, and roughly 20% of those sequences were non-productive. To study patterns of TCR occurrence, a later analysis re-analyzed previously published TCR beta repertoires from 600 to 750 donors and added high-resolution HLA genotyping. Using immunosequencing, the study profiled T cell repertoires from some 670 subjects and related those repertoires to cytomegalovirus serostatus. The study combined high-throughput TCR immunosequencing, statistical association of individual TCRs with disease status, and machine learning to predict cytomegalovirus infection status. Every discovery cohort repertoire had been produced on one sequencing platform. Roughly 5 DR-DQ haplotypes were treated as single units for association and clustering because of strong linkage in the cohort. Among the approximately 400 genotyped donors, around 81% belonged to the genetic ancestry cluster associated with self-reported Caucasian donors. Besides the first cohort of around 670 subjects, a separate validation cohort made up of roughly 120 different subjects was used. Donor age, sex, ethnicity and CMV serostatus were compiled alongside the repertoire data. In a later genetic analysis, genome-wide SNP genotypes for about 55% of the 666 donors were used, and that subset was treated as a discovery cohort. The aim of the study was to test whether cataloging public T cell receptors could identify signatures of past pathogen exposure. Both class I and class II loci were covered by HLA typing, at four-digit resolution. An earlier analysis of several hundred of the donors applied high-throughput TCR beta sequencing to assess whether each TCR beta V gene segment acted as functional or pseudogenic.

In total, approximately 700 healthy bone marrow donors made up the cohort. At the time of sampling, all cohort members were nominally healthy, though unrecorded immune exposures were likely present. The donor was CMV seropositive and was included in the group of 250 to 300 seropositive cohort members. A peripheral blood sample was collected from each donor, and TCR beta sequencing was performed on peripheral blood mononuclear cells. Genomic DNA extraction from the blood cell samples was performed with the Qiagen DNeasy Blood Extraction Kit. Study-wide findings and limitations: While some public TCRs were present in many individuals, most TCR sequences turned up only very rarely across donors. Some IMGT-functional V segments, including TRBV6-2 and TRBV6-3, could not be distinguished by the 87-base-pair reads and were therefore excluded. Presence/absence analyses assumed roughly uniform sequencing depth across donors, an assumption that may not hold. A further reported finding was that TCR beta sequences accurately predicted the HLA-A and HLA-B alleles for most subjects in the first cohort. In this cohort, only TCR beta chains were sequenced, and detectable features were limited by the absence of alpha or paired-chain data. It was suggested by the authors that the approach could potentially be generalized to other disease states and immunological phenotypes. The classifier was reported to diagnose cytomegalovirus status with high specificity and sensitivity in both the original cohort and the validation cohort. In an earlier analysis of some 550 of the donors, most TCR beta V segments were observed in productive rearrangements about 87% or about 30% of the time, broadly matching IMGT annotations. A later analysis found that TCR association rates varied across HLA loci, with DRB1 alleles showing the most associated TCRs and HLA-C alleles the fewest. A cluster of highly shared sequence variants was judged likely to be a technical artifact of the sequencing pipeline. An association between a missense DCLRE1C variant and V-gene and J-gene trimming of TCR beta chains was found in a later genetic analysis and replicated in an independent cohort. According to a later genetic analysis, donors in an Asian-associated ancestry cluster had fewer N-insertions in productive TCRs than the roughly 670-donor mean. In a later analysis, most CMV-associated TCR beta chains were found to appear HLA-restricted, with HLA associations seemingly driven largely by CMV exposure. Immune exposure information for the cohort was limited to CMV serostatus. Specific HLA alleles were associated with around 18,000 TCR beta sequences at a false discovery rate of 0.05 in a later analysis. Linkage disequilibrium might explain the correlated functional status among segregating V segments, but an unknown experimental factor could not be ruled out. HLA typing was unavailable for some donors at each locus, so association tests used only the typed subset. Compared with equally common non-associated chains, HLA-associated TCR beta chains in a later analysis were more clonally expanded and had lower generation probabilities. About 17 rarely observed V segments, including chromosome 9 orphons, were excluded from the earlier analysis of approximately 600 of the donors because counts were too low. In vitro tests confirmed that a few of the cytomegalovirus-associated TCR beta chains recognize cytomegalovirus antigens. When HLA alleles, especially DR and DQ, strongly co-occurred, TCR associations were difficult to assign to individual alleles. Several of the top co-occurrence clusters appeared to be linked to parvovirus B19, influenza, CMV and Epstein-Barr virus, according to a later analysis. A total of about 150 TCR beta chains were listed by the study as associated with cytomegalovirus.

As encoded in the germline V gene (reference sequence), CDR1 is SGHNT while CDR2 is YYREEE. The trim is 0 bases for V and 0 bases for J, with a gap of 8 bases between the germline ends. Including cysteine and phenylalanine, the CDR3 has 15 amino acids. Just the 45-base CDR3 DNA is kept, in frame starting at base 1. The library was made by the immunoSEQ multiplex PCR assay. A mixture of 60 forward primers for TCR Vbeta segments and 13 reverse primers for TCR Jbeta segments was used in the multiplex PCR. The CDR3 region of rearranged TCR beta genes was amplified from genomic DNA by a multiplex PCR assay. The amplified TCR beta libraries were sequenced on the Illumina HiSeq System as 87-base-pair reads. On the authors' methods: Across the 640 or so repertoires, a later analysis counted 75 million to 90 million unique TCR beta chains, 9.5 million to 12 million of which were shared by at least two donors. Raw reads were error-corrected and collapsed into unique sequences with a nearest-neighbor algorithm that merged closely related sequences to remove PCR and sequencing errors. CDR3 sequences were aligned to IMGT reference sequences to assign V, D and J gene segments. For a sequence to be retained, at least a six-nucleotide match to both a V gene segment and a J gene segment was required. A rearrangement was called productive if the CDR3 had no stop codons and remained in frame with V and J, and every other rearrangement was called non-productive. Following IMGT convention, CDR3 was defined as the stretch from the second conserved V-encoded cysteine to the conserved J-encoded phenylalanine. Sequences without an unambiguous match to a single V gene segment were excluded from the earlier analysis of about 640 of the donors. An earlier analysis of several hundred of the donors called V segments functional above 56.7% productive rearrangements and segregating when the between-donor standard deviation exceeded 5%. To diagnose cytomegalovirus status from the catalog of TCR beta chain sequences, a statistical classification framework was built. In a later analysis, TCR nucleotide sequences were compared against IMGT/GENE-DB human TR gene sequences so that V and J genes could be assigned. The TCRdist pipeline was used in a later analysis to assign CDR3 sequences and most-parsimonious VDJ recombination scenarios. In a later analysis, each TCR beta chain was defined by its CDR3 amino acid sequence together with its V-gene family, and reads lacking a unique V-gene family were excluded. A later analysis removed nearly 600 highly shared, low-generation-probability nucleotide sequences to deal with suspected cross-contamination and a sequencing artifact. In a later analysis, a clonal expansion index for each public chain was calculated from normalized within-repertoire ranks of inferred template counts. In a later analysis, generation probabilities were computed using a VDJ recombination model fitted to out-of-frame rearrangements, and the results were checked against IGoR. In a later analysis, TCR-TCR, TCR-HLA and TCR-CMV co-occurrence was scored with hypergeometric tests, and a repertoire-size bias correction was applied to TCR pairs. To estimate false discovery rates, a later analysis permuted the HLA or CMV assignments 20 times. In a later analysis, co-occurring TCRs were grouped using DBSCAN, and TCRdist sequence similarity was added for clustering within HLA-allele-positive subsets. Repertoires with fewer than 30,000 or more than 120,000 public chains were left out of co-occurrence clustering, as were about five repertoires with anomalous nucleotide sharing. TCRdb re-hosts the immuneACCESS table, in-frame sequences only. Its copies lack some clones; in the studies checked, an unresolved V gene accounts for under half of them, and the cause for the rest is not known. V, J and clone size are taken as reported in that table, and D and trimming were inferred from the DNA itself. The sample yields about 300,000 clones; just over 85% were counted once. Roughly 4% of the sample comes from the top ten.

Worth noting for this clone: It lacks a known antigen. It has no much larger one-base neighbor in the sample; base qualities were not kept. This specimen includes other DNA sequences encoding the same CDR3.

This TCR was recovered from a man between 35 and 55 years old in good health and CMV-seropositive. The V gene is TRBV5-4 and the J gene is TRBJ2-3; the D gene is perhaps TRBD2, from 6 matching bases. The sample consisted of PBMCs. CDR3 region: CASSLASGSTDTQYF. The bases read TGTGCCAGCAGCTTGGCGAGCGGGAGCACAGATACGCAGTATTTT.